What follows describes a single TCR beta chain. The target antigen is unknown. At one end the junction does not follow the germline gene, possibly because of a read error. This sample was included in a study of PD-L1 blockade in urothelial cancer. Study summary: Atezolizumab (1,200 mg intravenously every 3 weeks) began in 2014 for patients. Males with bladder-origin urothelial cancer constituted about nine tenths of the roughly 30 patients.

The time point was: pretreatment peripheral blood. Patients each gave 1 to 8 samples, pretreatment and on-treatment. Assay: immunoSEQ multiplex PCR; the TCRdb copy retains only in-frame clones and omits some. The sample holds around 130,000 clones; approximately 84% are singletons and the top ten take under 3.5%. Study-wide findings and caveats: Durable-benefit patients showed greater tumor-associated blood clone expansion at 3 weeks.

The CDR3 length is 14 residues. In germline, CDR1 is MNHNS, CDR2 SASEGT. This material consisted of PBMCs, taken around atezolizumab (anti-PD-L1) treatment. This sequence joins TRBV6-1 and TRBJ2-1; 9 bases match TRBD2. This clonotype was obtained from a man in his fifties or sixties with urothelial cancer. The CDR3 nucleotides are TGTGCCAGCAGGGAAGGGACTAGCTCGGGTGAGCAGTTCTTC. Translated: CASREGTSSGEQFF.